The clone carrying this TCR beta chain was seen ten or more times. The length of the CDR3 is 15 residues. The V gene lost 5 bases and the J gene lost 5 bases, with 18 bases spanning the gap. Per the germline V gene, CDR1 is MNHEY and CDR2 is SMNVEV (reference sequence). The data were obtained in a study of Graves' ophthalmopathy and Graves' hyperthyroidism. Amplification of the TCR beta CDR3 regions used RNA transcripts (as template). First-round RT-PCR relied on HTBI primers, and a second-round multiplex PCR came next. TCRdb reanalysed the multiplex PCR reads using MiXCR and keeps one entry per CDR3 protein. The data hold around 340,000 distinct CDR3 sequences, with 15% to 20% observed a single time.

Sequenced material: peripheral blood. The source is an adult man with Graves' ophthalmopathy. The chain employs TRBV27 and TRBJ2-5; D may match TRBD1 or TRBD2 (5 bases each). In DNA form, the CDR3 reads TGTGCCAGCAGTACCCGGGACCCCAATGGGGAGACCCAGTACTTC. This encodes CASSTRDPNGETQYF.